Listed below are T cell receptor beta chains from one sample, sequenced in a study of T cells in Graves' hyperthyroidism and ophthalmopathy. TCRdb reprocessed the multiplex PCR reads with MiXCR, giving one entry per CDR3 protein. The data contain roughly 630,000 distinct CDR3 sequences, approximately 14% of them seen just once; the ten biggest clones take up about 7%. Source material: blood. The receptor set was obtained from a woman aged 25-40 years with Graves' hyperthyroidism. The CDR3 runs from the conserved cysteine through the conserved F or W. The D gene is left open where the match is weak. The listing skips clone size in some rows; elsewhere it reads once, few, many or a size class.

CDR3 DNA: TGTGCCAGCAGTGAAGCTGGACACCCTTTCTACGAGCAGTACTTC
CDR3 protein: CASSEAGHPFYEQYF
clone size: -
J gene: TRBJ2-7
D gene: -
V gene: TRBV6-1

CDR3 DNA: TGTGCCAGCATCCCGACTAGGGCCATCGCCAATGAGCAGTTCTTC
CDR3 protein: CASIPTRAIANEQFF
clone size: few
J gene: TRBJ2-1
D gene: -
V gene: TRBV7-2

CDR3 DNA: TGTGCCAGCAGTTTCGGGGGGGAGGAACGGTCCTACAATGAGCAGTTCTTC
CDR3 protein: CASSFGGEERSYNEQFF
clone size: many
J gene: TRBJ2-1
D gene: TRBD2
V gene: TRBV12-3/TRBV12-4

CDR3 DNA: TGCAGTGCTAGGGTAGACAGGGTTGGCGAGCAGTACTTC
CDR3 protein: CSARVDRVGEQYF
clone size: few
J gene: TRBJ2-7
D gene: TRBD1
V gene: TRBV20-1

CDR3 DNA: TGTGCCAGTAGTATTAGTGGAATTAACACCGGGGAGCTGTTTTTT
CDR3 protein: CASSISGINTGELFF
clone size: -
J gene: TRBJ2-2
D gene: -
V gene: TRBV19

CDR3 DNA: TGTGCCATCAGTACAGAACTAGCGGGGCCCCACGAGCAGTACTTC
CDR3 protein: CAISTELAGPHEQYF
clone size: few
J gene: TRBJ2-7
D gene: TRBD2
V gene: TRBV10-3

CDR3 DNA: TGTGCCAGCAGCTTGAGGGAGAAAGAGTTCTTC
CDR3 protein: CASSLREKEFF
clone size: few
J gene: TRBJ2-1
D gene: -
V gene: TRBV5-6

CDR3 DNA: TGTGCCAGCAGTGAGGTCCCCCCTGAATTCTATGGCTACACCTTC
CDR3 protein: CASSEVPPEFYGYTF
clone size: -
J gene: TRBJ1-2
D gene: -
V gene: TRBV6-1

CDR3 DNA: TGTGCCAGCAGCGTAGGGACTAGCGGGACCCAAGAGACCCAGTACTTC
CDR3 protein: CASSVGTSGTQETQYF
clone size: -
J gene: TRBJ2-5
D gene: TRBD2
V gene: TRBV9

CDR3 DNA: TGTGCCAGCAGCCCCCTGGGGACGGGGAACTACGAGCAGTACTTC
CDR3 protein: CASSPLGTGNYEQYF
clone size: many
J gene: TRBJ2-7
D gene: -
V gene: TRBV9

CDR3 DNA: TGTGCCAGCAGAGGTTCCGGGGATACGCAGTATTTT
CDR3 protein: CASRGSGDTQYF
clone size: -
J gene: TRBJ2-3
D gene: -
V gene: TRBV7-3

CDR3 DNA: TGCGCCAGCAGCTTGGATTGGCGGGAAAAAGCCAAAAACATTCAGTACTTC
CDR3 protein: CASSLDWREKAKNIQYF
clone size: few
J gene: TRBJ2-4
D gene: -
V gene: TRBV5-1

CDR3 DNA: TGTGCCAGCAGCTTAAACCGGGACAGGACCCCTCGGGGGCAGTTCTTC
CDR3 protein: CASSLNRDRTPRGQFF
clone size: many
J gene: TRBJ2-1
D gene: TRBD1
V gene: TRBV7-8

CDR3 DNA: TGTGCCAGCAGCCAAAACAGACCTTCTGGGGCCAACGTCCTGACTTTC
CDR3 protein: CASSQNRPSGANVLTF
clone size: -
J gene: TRBJ2-6
D gene: -
V gene: TRBV3-1

CDR3 DNA: TGTGCCAGCAGTTACGATGAGACTCAGGGGCGTCGGGAGCAGTACTTC
CDR3 protein: CASSYDETQGRREQYF
clone size: -
J gene: TRBJ2-7
D gene: -
V gene: TRBV6-5

CDR3 DNA: TGTGCCAGCAGCTACCAGGGTAGCTCATCCTACGAGCAGTACTTC
CDR3 protein: CASSYQGSSSYEQYF
clone size: few
J gene: TRBJ2-7
D gene: -
V gene: TRBV13

CDR3 DNA: TGCGCCAGCAGCCAAGAGTGGAGTCGATCAGAGCAGTACTTC
CDR3 protein: CASSQEWSRSEQYF
clone size: -
J gene: TRBJ2-7
D gene: -
V gene: TRBV4-1

CDR3 DNA: TGTGCCAGCAAGGCCGCAGGGGCCGGAAACACCATATATTTT
CDR3 protein: CASKAAGAGNTIYF
clone size: few
J gene: TRBJ1-3
D gene: -
V gene: TRBV27

CDR3 DNA: TGCGCCAGCAGCATCGGATCGAGTTCTATGGATACGCAGTATTTT
CDR3 protein: CASSIGSSSMDTQYF
clone size: many
J gene: TRBJ2-3
D gene: -
V gene: TRBV5-1

CDR3 DNA: TGTGCCAGCAGCCCCTATCTGCGTTCTAGCACAGATACGCAGTATTTT
CDR3 protein: CASSPYLRSSTDTQYF
clone size: many
J gene: TRBJ2-3
D gene: -
V gene: TRBV7-9

CDR3 DNA: TGTGCCAGCAGTGAGAGGGCAGTGGACTATGGCTACACCTTC
CDR3 protein: CASSERAVDYGYTF
clone size: few
J gene: TRBJ1-2
D gene: -
V gene: TRBV2

CDR3 DNA: TGTGCCAGCAGCTTACGTTCTAAGTACACTAGCACAGATACGCAGTATTTT
CDR3 protein: CASSLRSKYTSTDTQYF
clone size: many
J gene: TRBJ2-3
D gene: -
V gene: TRBV7-2

CDR3 DNA: TGTGCCAGCACCCGCACCCCCGGCACAAAATACGAGCAGTACTTC
CDR3 protein: CASTRTPGTKYEQYF
clone size: once
J gene: TRBJ2-7
D gene: -
V gene: TRBV5-4

CDR3 DNA: TGTGCCAGCAGGGGGACAGGGGATTCACCCCTCCACTTT
CDR3 protein: CASRGTGDSPLHF
clone size: -
J gene: TRBJ1-6
D gene: TRBD1
V gene: TRBV6-2/TRBV6-3

CDR3 DNA: TGTGCCAGCATGCAGAACCCGAACACTGAAGCTTTCTTT
CDR3 protein: CASMQNPNTEAFF
clone size: many
J gene: TRBJ1-1
D gene: -
V gene: TRBV7-6

CDR3 DNA: TGTGCCAGCTCCGGCGGGTTCAACACCGGGGAGCTGTTTTTT
CDR3 protein: CASSGGFNTGELFF
clone size: -
J gene: TRBJ2-2
D gene: -
V gene: TRBV18

CDR3 DNA: TGTGCCAGCAGTAGAGAGACAGGGCGGGGTGGCTACACCTTC
CDR3 protein: CASSRETGRGGYTF
clone size: many
J gene: TRBJ1-2
D gene: TRBD1
V gene: TRBV27

CDR3 DNA: TGTGCCAGCAGCAAAAATTTCGCGGGCTATGGCTACACCTTC
CDR3 protein: CASSKNFAGYGYTF
clone size: -
J gene: TRBJ1-2
D gene: -
V gene: TRBV7-9

CDR3 DNA: TGTGCCAGCAGTCAGCGGGAGGGCCCTAATGAGCAGTTCTTC
CDR3 protein: CASSQREGPNEQFF
clone size: many
J gene: TRBJ2-1
D gene: TRBD2
V gene: TRBV12-3/TRBV12-4

CDR3 DNA: TGCAGTGCGCTCCACTCACAGGGAGGGGTTTACAATGAGCAGTTCTTC
CDR3 protein: CSALHSQGGVYNEQFF
clone size: many
J gene: TRBJ2-1
D gene: -
V gene: TRBV20-1

CDR3 DNA: TGTGCCAGCAGTGAACGACCTCGGGACGGAGATACGCAGTATTTT
CDR3 protein: CASSERPRDGDTQYF
clone size: -
J gene: TRBJ2-3
D gene: -
V gene: TRBV6-4

CDR3 DNA: TGTGCCAGCTGGGACAGCTTGAACACTGAAGCTTTCTTT
CDR3 protein: CASWDSLNTEAFF
clone size: few
J gene: TRBJ1-1
D gene: TRBD1
V gene: TRBV27

CDR3 DNA: TGCGCCAGCAGCGACGGACTAGCGAGGAACTACGAGCAGTACTTC
CDR3 protein: CASSDGLARNYEQYF
clone size: -
J gene: TRBJ2-7
D gene: TRBD2
V gene: TRBV5-1

CDR3 DNA: TGTGCCAGCAGTGAAGCGGTGGGGGCTTCCGGGGCCAACGTCCTGACTTTC
CDR3 protein: CASSEAVGASGANVLTF
clone size: many
J gene: TRBJ2-6
D gene: -
V gene: TRBV6-1

CDR3 DNA: TGTGCCAGCAGTTTATTGGCCGGGACTAGCGGGGTTGGGGATGAGCAGTTCTTC
CDR3 protein: CASSLLAGTSGVGDEQFF
clone size: -
J gene: TRBJ2-1
D gene: TRBD2
V gene: TRBV12-3/TRBV12-4

CDR3 DNA: TGCGCCAGCAGCCTAATGGGGCAGCTGAACACTGAAGCTTTCTTT
CDR3 protein: CASSLMGQLNTEAFF
clone size: many
J gene: TRBJ1-1
D gene: -
V gene: TRBV5-1

CDR3 DNA: TGTGCCTGGTCGGGAACAAGGGTTGAGCAGTTCTTC
CDR3 protein: CAWSGTRVEQFF
clone size: many
J gene: TRBJ2-1
D gene: -
V gene: TRBV30

CDR3 DNA: TGTGCCAGCAGGCTCAAGGGGGGGAGTGAGCAGTTCTTC
CDR3 protein: CASRLKGGSEQFF
clone size: many
J gene: TRBJ2-1
D gene: -
V gene: TRBV7-2

CDR3 DNA: TGTGCCAGCAGGCCTGGGCGGCCGAAAAACATTCAGTACTTC
CDR3 protein: CASRPGRPKNIQYF
clone size: few
J gene: TRBJ2-4
D gene: -
V gene: TRBV27

CDR3 DNA: TGTGCCAGCAGTCAGGACAGGGACCCTGGAAACACCATATATTTT
CDR3 protein: CASSQDRDPGNTIYF
clone size: many
J gene: TRBJ1-3
D gene: TRBD1
V gene: TRBV2

CDR3 DNA: TGTGCCAGCAGTTCCGGGACAGGGGGGTACAATGAGCAGTTCTTC
CDR3 protein: CASSSGTGGYNEQFF
clone size: many
J gene: TRBJ2-1
D gene: TRBD1
V gene: TRBV28

CDR3 DNA: TGTGCCAGCAGCGTAGCCCCCATGATTAGTCCCTCCTACAATGAGCAGTTCTTC
CDR3 protein: CASSVAPMISPSYNEQFF
clone size: few
J gene: TRBJ2-1
D gene: -
V gene: TRBV9

CDR3 DNA: TGCAGTGCTAGAGGAGGACAGACGGGTACTGAAGCTTTCTTT
CDR3 protein: CSARGGQTGTEAFF
clone size: many
J gene: TRBJ1-1
D gene: -
V gene: TRBV20-1

CDR3 DNA: TGTGCCAGTAGCCCTCGACAGGGGAGTCGGGGTACTGAAGCTTTCTTT
CDR3 protein: CASSPRQGSRGTEAFF
clone size: -
J gene: TRBJ1-1
D gene: TRBD1
V gene: TRBV19

CDR3 DNA: TGCAGTGCTAGATCGGTAGCGGGAAACTACGAGCAGTACTTC
CDR3 protein: CSARSVAGNYEQYF
clone size: few
J gene: TRBJ2-7
D gene: TRBD2
V gene: TRBV20-1

CDR3 DNA: TGTGCCAGCAGTTTTTCGAGACAGGGGGAAGATACGCAGTATTTT
CDR3 protein: CASSFSRQGEDTQYF
clone size: -
J gene: TRBJ2-3
D gene: TRBD1
V gene: TRBV27

CDR3 DNA: TGCAGCGTTCTGGGTTTCAAAAACATTCAGTACTTC
CDR3 protein: CSVLGFKNIQYF
clone size: few
J gene: TRBJ2-4
D gene: -
V gene: TRBV29-1

CDR3 DNA: TGTGCCAGCAGCTTGAGACCGCACTCTGGAAACACCATATATTTT
CDR3 protein: CASSLRPHSGNTIYF
clone size: many
J gene: TRBJ1-3
D gene: -
V gene: TRBV5-6

CDR3 DNA: TGTGCCAGCAGCTTAGAGGGGTTGGACACCATATATTTT
CDR3 protein: CASSLEGLDTIYF
clone size: -
J gene: TRBJ1-3
D gene: -
V gene: TRBV7-9

CDR3 DNA: TGCGCCAGCAGACCCGGACAGGGGACGACGGGGGAGCAGTACTTC
CDR3 protein: CASRPGQGTTGEQYF
clone size: -
J gene: TRBJ2-7
D gene: TRBD1
V gene: TRBV5-1

CDR3 DNA: TGTGCCAGCTCTCCAGGCAGCGCGTCCGAGCAGTACTTC
CDR3 protein: CASSPGSASEQYF
clone size: many
J gene: TRBJ2-7
D gene: -
V gene: TRBV18

CDR3 DNA: TGTGCCAGCAGCTTGGGCGGGAGCTCCGTCGAGCAGTACTTC
CDR3 protein: CASSLGGSSVEQYF
clone size: many
J gene: TRBJ2-7
D gene: TRBD2
V gene: TRBV7-3

CDR3 DNA: TGTGCCAGCAGCAGAGAAATAGACTCCTACAATGAGCAGTTCTTC
CDR3 protein: CASSREIDSYNEQFF
clone size: many
J gene: TRBJ2-1
D gene: -
V gene: TRBV7-6

CDR3 DNA: TGTGCCAGCAGTGAAAGAGGGGGAGGGCGAAAGGATGAGCAGTTCTTC
CDR3 protein: CASSERGGGRKDEQFF
clone size: -
J gene: TRBJ2-1
D gene: -
V gene: TRBV6-1

CDR3 DNA: TGTGCCAGTCACGGGACTACTTTTCGAAATGAGCAGTTCTTC
CDR3 protein: CASHGTTFRNEQFF
clone size: many
J gene: TRBJ2-1
D gene: TRBD2
V gene: TRBV2

CDR3 DNA: TGTGCCAGCACAACAGTTGGCGACAATGAGCAGTTCTTC
CDR3 protein: CASTTVGDNEQFF
clone size: many
J gene: TRBJ2-1
D gene: -
V gene: TRBV28

CDR3 DNA: TGTGCCAGCAGTTATACCTCGGGGGCGAACACTGAAGCTTTCTTT
CDR3 protein: CASSYTSGANTEAFF
clone size: many
J gene: TRBJ1-1
D gene: -
V gene: TRBV6-5